This is a list of T cell receptor beta chains from one sample in a study of early stage breast cancer tumors. The protocol was immunoSEQ multiplex PCR, while the TCRdb copy is restricted to in-frame clones and leaves out a portion. Among about 72,000 clones listed, approximately 79% were seen once. Specimen: blood. The receptors were gathered from a person between 60 and 70 years old with breast cancer. Both conserved end residues are part of each CDR3. Each record gives: D gene, clone size, J gene, V gene, CDR3 protein, CDR3 DNA. D genes are given only for firm matches. Clone size is not always given. Where it is, it says once, few, many or a class for expanded clones.

d_call: TRBD1
clone_size: .
j_call: TRBJ1-6
v_call: TRBV28
cdr3_aa: CASSHRGQVFDSPLHF
cdr3_nt: TGTGCCAGCAGTCACAGGGGGCAGGTTTTTGATTCACCCCTCCACTTT

d_call: .
clone_size: .
j_call: TRBJ1-1
v_call: TRBV2
cdr3_aa: CASRTDGQAFF
cdr3_nt: TGTGCCAGCAGGACGGACGGCCAAGCTTTCTTT

d_call: .
clone_size: .
j_call: TRBJ2-5
v_call: TRBV5-6
cdr3_aa: CASSWGETQYF
cdr3_nt: TGTGCCAGCAGCTGGGGGGAGACCCAGTACTTC

d_call: .
clone_size: once
j_call: TRBJ2-7
v_call: TRBV11-2
cdr3_aa: CASSYAGTYEQYF
cdr3_nt: TGTGCCAGCAGCTACGCAGGGACCTACGAGCAGTACTTC

d_call: .
clone_size: .
j_call: TRBJ1-1
v_call: TRBV28
cdr3_aa: CASSSRVTEAFF
cdr3_nt: TGTGCCAGCAGTTCCAGAGTCACTGAAGCTTTCTTT

d_call: .
clone_size: .
j_call: TRBJ1-4
v_call: TRBV28
cdr3_aa: CASSQRDEKLFF
cdr3_nt: TGTGCCAGCAGCCAAAGGGATGAAAAACTGTTTTTT

d_call: .
clone_size: .
j_call: TRBJ1-2
v_call: TRBV15
cdr3_aa: CATSSGGIGYTF
cdr3_nt: TGTGCCACCAGCAGCGGGGGTATAGGCTACACCTTC

d_call: .
clone_size: .
j_call: TRBJ2-7
v_call: TRBV10-1
cdr3_aa: CASSEPIIGPVEQYF
cdr3_nt: TGCGCCAGCAGTGAGCCCATCATCGGGCCGGTCGAGCAGTACTTC

d_call: .
clone_size: .
j_call: TRBJ1-5
v_call: TRBV18
cdr3_aa: CASSPGQAAQPQHF
cdr3_nt: TGTGCCAGCTCACCAGGGCAGGCGGCTCAGCCCCAGCATTTT

d_call: .
clone_size: .
j_call: TRBJ1-2
v_call: TRBV29-1
cdr3_aa: CSVEVYRFYGYTF
cdr3_nt: TGCAGCGTTGAGGTATACAGATTCTATGGCTACACCTTC

d_call: TRBD1
clone_size: .
j_call: TRBJ2-7
v_call: TRBV4-1
cdr3_aa: CASSQATGAYEQYF
cdr3_nt: TGCGCCAGCAGCCAAGCAACAGGGGCCTACGAGCAGTACTTC

d_call: TRBD1
clone_size: .
j_call: TRBJ1-6
v_call: TRBV9
cdr3_aa: CASSVADRGPAPLHF
cdr3_nt: TGTGCCAGCAGCGTAGCTGACAGGGGCCCGGCACCCCTCCACTTT

d_call: TRBD2
clone_size: few
j_call: TRBJ2-3
v_call: TRBV5-1
cdr3_aa: CASSFSGSSDTQYF
cdr3_nt: TGCGCCAGCAGCTTCAGCGGGAGCTCGGATACGCAGTATTTT

d_call: .
clone_size: .
j_call: TRBJ2-2
v_call: TRBV5-1
cdr3_aa: CASSLSASLNTGELFF
cdr3_nt: TGCGCCAGCAGCTTATCGGCCAGCTTGAACACCGGGGAGCTGTTTTTT

d_call: .
clone_size: .
j_call: TRBJ1-5
v_call: TRBV30
cdr3_aa: CAWSLEAYSNQPQHF
cdr3_nt: TGTGCCTGGAGTCTGGAGGCTTATAGCAATCAGCCCCAGCATTTT

d_call: .
clone_size: few
j_call: TRBJ1-2
v_call: TRBV7-9
cdr3_aa: CASSFNPLRGYTF
cdr3_nt: TGTGCCAGCAGCTTCAATCCACTCCGCGGCTACACCTTC

d_call: TRBD1
clone_size: .
j_call: TRBJ1-4
v_call: TRBV27
cdr3_aa: CASSRGQGAPKEKLFF
cdr3_nt: TGTGCCAGCAGTCGGGGACAGGGGGCCCCTAAGGAAAAACTGTTTTTT

d_call: TRBD1
clone_size: .
j_call: TRBJ1-1
v_call: TRBV5-6
cdr3_aa: CASSHRGAEAFF
cdr3_nt: TGTGCCAGCAGCCACAGGGGCGCTGAAGCTTTCTTT

d_call: .
clone_size: .
j_call: TRBJ2-3
v_call: TRBV7-9
cdr3_aa: CASSSEADTQYF
cdr3_nt: TGTGCCAGCAGCTCGGAGGCAGATACGCAGTATTTT

d_call: TRBD2
clone_size: .
j_call: TRBJ2-7
v_call: TRBV10-3
cdr3_aa: CAISLTSGGGYEQYF
cdr3_nt: TGTGCCATCAGCCTCACTAGCGGGGGGGGATACGAGCAGTACTTC

d_call: TRBD1
clone_size: .
j_call: TRBJ1-3
v_call: TRBV5-1
cdr3_aa: CASRGTGGTGNTIYF
cdr3_nt: TGCGCCAGCAGGGGGACAGGGGGTACTGGAAACACCATATATTTT

d_call: .
clone_size: .
j_call: TRBJ2-2
v_call: TRBV7-9
cdr3_aa: CASSTTGELFF
cdr3_nt: TGTGCCAGCAGCACTACCGGGGAGCTGTTTTTT

d_call: .
clone_size: .
j_call: TRBJ2-7
v_call: TRBV10-2
cdr3_aa: CASSELPISYEQYF
cdr3_nt: TGCGCCAGCAGTGAGCTTCCAATTTCATACGAGCAGTACTTC

d_call: TRBD1
clone_size: .
j_call: TRBJ2-7
v_call: TRBV28
cdr3_aa: CASSTGGRAYEQYF
cdr3_nt: TGTGCCAGCAGTACAGGGGGTCGGGCCTACGAGCAGTACTTC

d_call: .
clone_size: .
j_call: TRBJ2-5
v_call: TRBV7-2
cdr3_aa: CASSFILEETQYF
cdr3_nt: TGTGCCAGCAGCTTTATCTTAGAGGAGACCCAGTACTTC

d_call: TRBD2
clone_size: .
j_call: TRBJ2-1
v_call: TRBV9
cdr3_aa: CASSVEEDGLAAYNEQFF
cdr3_nt: TGTGCCAGCAGCGTAGAGGAGGATGGACTAGCGGCCTACAATGAGCAGTTCTTC

d_call: TRBD1
clone_size: .
j_call: TRBJ1-2
v_call: TRBV7-2
cdr3_aa: CASSKDRDFGYTF
cdr3_nt: TGTGCCAGCAGCAAGGACAGGGACTTCGGCTACACCTTC

d_call: .
clone_size: .
j_call: TRBJ1-4
v_call: TRBV2
cdr3_aa: CASSFSGATEKLFF
cdr3_nt: TGTGCCAGCAGTTTTTCGGGGGCGACGGAAAAACTGTTTTTT

d_call: .
clone_size: .
j_call: TRBJ2-4
v_call: TRBV4-3
cdr3_aa: CASSQDLKVAKNIQYF
cdr3_nt: TGCGCCAGCAGCCAAGATCTGAAGGTCGCCAAAAACATTCAGTACTTC

d_call: .
clone_size: .
j_call: TRBJ1-4
v_call: TRBV7-2
cdr3_aa: CASSFRGGTREKLFF
cdr3_nt: TGTGCCAGCAGCTTTCGTGGCGGGACGCGGGAAAAACTGTTTTTT

d_call: TRBD1
clone_size: .
j_call: TRBJ1-1
v_call: TRBV27
cdr3_aa: CASSTRQGNTEAFF
cdr3_nt: TGTGCCAGCAGTACCCGACAGGGGAACACTGAAGCTTTCTTT